Described below is a single TCR beta chain sequence and its context. Germline V gives CDR1 SQVTM, CDR2 ANQGSEA. Deletions cut 6 bases from V and 4 bases from J, with 16 bases between. The CDR3 consists of 14 residues. This specimen comes from a study of blood T cell repertoires in COVID-19. In the study overall: Samples taken during acute and convalescent COVID-19 were collected in the United States, Italy and Spain. Sample material is recorded as cDNA or gDNA derived from T cells, B-cell-depleted T cells, or PBMCs.

Methods used by the authors: The assay estimated nucleated cells by amplifying reference gene primers. Assay: immunoSEQ multiplex PCR; the TCRdb copy retains only in-frame clones and omits some. V and J calls and clone size follow that table, whereas D and trimming were derived from the DNA. The profile covers approximately 150,000 clones, with 80% to 90% appearing a single time and approximately 0.99% taken by the ten largest. Sequences were obtained from peripheral blood. The rearrangement links TRBV29-1 to TRBJ1-3; a weak D match, TRBD1 (6 bases). This receptor was obtained from a man aged 40-49 years with acute or convalescent COVID-19. CDR3 protein: CSVDETGQGNTIYF. CDR3 coding DNA: TGCAGCGTGGATGAGACAGGTCAAGGAAACACCATATATTTT.